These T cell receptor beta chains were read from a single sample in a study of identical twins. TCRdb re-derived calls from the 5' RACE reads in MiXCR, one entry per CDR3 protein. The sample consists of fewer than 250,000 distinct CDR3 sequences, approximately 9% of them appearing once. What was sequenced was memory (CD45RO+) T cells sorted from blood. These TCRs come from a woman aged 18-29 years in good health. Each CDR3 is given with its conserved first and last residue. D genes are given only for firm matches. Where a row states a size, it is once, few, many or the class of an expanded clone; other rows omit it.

TGTGCCAGCAGCCTCCTTAAGACTAGCGGGAGCTACGAGCAGTACTTC,CASSLLKTSGSYEQYF,TRBV3-1,TRBJ2-7,TRBD2,few
TGCGCCAGCAGCACCACGGGGGAGGAGCAGTTCTTC,CASSTTGEEQFF,TRBV5-1,TRBJ2-1,-,few
TGCAGTGCTAGAGGTTACCCCCATGGAGGGGGCCTATTATATGGCTACACCTTC,CSARGYPHGGGLLYGYTF,TRBV20-1,TRBJ1-2,TRBD1,-
TGTGCCAGCAACTTAGGAAACGTACAAGAGACCCAGTACTTC,CASNLGNVQETQYF,TRBV7-2,TRBJ2-5,-,few
TGTGCCAGCAGTTCCGACTTCCCCCAGAACTCACCCCTCCACTTT,CASSSDFPQNSPLHF,TRBV6-5,TRBJ1-6,-,few
TGTGCCAGCAGTTTCAACACAGGAGGTAAAGCTTTCTTT,CASSFNTGGKAFF,TRBV6-5,TRBJ1-1,-,many
TGTGCCAGCAGTTTTGCAGGATTCACAGATACGCAGTATTTT,CASSFAGFTDTQYF,TRBV27,TRBJ2-3,-,many
TGTGCCACCAGTGATGCAGGGGGCTCCTACAATGAGCAGTTCTTC,CATSDAGGSYNEQFF,TRBV24-1,TRBJ2-1,TRBD1,few
TGTGCCACCAGTGAAGGAGGGGCAGAGACCCAGTACTTC,CATSEGGAETQYF,TRBV24-1,TRBJ2-5,-,many
TGTGCCAGCAGCTTATTGGCAAATGAGCAGTTCTTC,CASSLLANEQFF,TRBV7-9,TRBJ2-1,-,-
TGCGCCAGCAGCTCAGGTAGCGGGAACGAGCAGTACTTC,CASSSGSGNEQYF,TRBV5-1,TRBJ2-7,TRBD2,many
TGTGCCAGCAGCCATAGAAGGAATGGGGCCAACGTCCTGACTTTC,CASSHRRNGANVLTF,TRBV3-1,TRBJ2-6,-,-
TGTGCCTGCCACCCCCCCCTCGGGGTGAACACCGGGGAGCTGTTTTTT,CACHPPLGVNTGELFF,TRBV30,TRBJ2-2,-,-
TGTGCCAGCCGGACCTCGGCGGGTGGCTACACCTTC,CASRTSAGGYTF,TRBV6-5,TRBJ1-2,-,few
TGCGCCAGCAGCTTCGACAGGCTGGCCGGGGAGCTGTTTTTT,CASSFDRLAGELFF,TRBV5-1,TRBJ2-2,-,few
TGCAGCGTGACAGGGGGAGGCGGCTACACCTTC,CSVTGGGGYTF,TRBV29-1,TRBJ1-2,TRBD1,few
TGTGCCAGCAGGACTTCCTTAGCGGGAGAATCCTACGAGCAGTACTTC,CASRTSLAGESYEQYF,TRBV12-3/TRBV12-4,TRBJ2-7,TRBD2,-
TGCAGTGCTAGACTCCCGGGCACAACTAATGAAAAACTGTTTTTT,CSARLPGTTNEKLFF,TRBV20-1,TRBJ1-4,-,-
TGCAGTGCTATACGGCGCGGGGAATTCTACGAGCAGTACTTC,CSAIRRGEFYEQYF,TRBV20-1,TRBJ2-7,-,-
TGTGCCAGCAGCGTAGACGCAGAGCAGTTCTTC,CASSVDAEQFF,TRBV9,TRBJ2-1,-,few
TGCGCCAGCAGCTTGGGGGCAGGGACGAACACCGGGGAGCTGTTTTTT,CASSLGAGTNTGELFF,TRBV5-1,TRBJ2-2,-,-
TGTGCCAGCACCTCCTGGGAAGGGACCGGAGAGACCCAGTACTTC,CASTSWEGTGETQYF,TRBV6-2/TRBV6-3,TRBJ2-5,-,-
TGTGCCACCGAGGACAGTTTGGCCACTGAAGCTTTCTTT,CATEDSLATEAFF,TRBV6-6,TRBJ1-1,-,few
TGTGCCAGCAGTACAGAGACTAACTATGGCTACACCTTC,CASSTETNYGYTF,TRBV2,TRBJ1-2,-,-
TGTGCCAGCAGCCAAGATTCCTATCAGCGGGGGGGTTCAGATACGCAGTATTTT,CASSQDSYQRGGSDTQYF,TRBV4-2,TRBJ2-3,TRBD2,-
TGTGCCAGCAGGGCCACAAAACAAACAGATACGCAGTATTTT,CASRATKQTDTQYF,TRBV6-1,TRBJ2-3,-,few
TGCAGTGCTGGGGCAGGGGGCGCCGAGCAGTACTTC,CSAGAGGAEQYF,TRBV20-1,TRBJ2-7,TRBD1,many
TGTGCCAGCAGTTACCAGATGGGGGCCATTGGTGAGCAGTTCTTC,CASSYQMGAIGEQFF,TRBV6-2/TRBV6-3,TRBJ2-1,-,few
TGCAGTGCTAGAGATGATCGGGCGATTGAAGCTTTCTTT,CSARDDRAIEAFF,TRBV20-1,TRBJ1-1,-,many
TGCAGCGTGGGCGGTCAGGGCACTGGGGCCAACGTCCTGACTTTC,CSVGGQGTGANVLTF,TRBV29-1,TRBJ2-6,-,few
TGTGCCAGCAGCTTAGAGAGAGAGACCCAGTACTTC,CASSLERETQYF,TRBV7-2,TRBJ2-5,-,many
TGTGCCACCAGCAGAGATTCCGGTGCACCCCTCCACTTT,CATSRDSGAPLHF,TRBV15,TRBJ1-6,-,-
TGTGCCAGCACTCAGTCTCCGGGACAGGGGTTTTACGAGCAGTACTTC,CASTQSPGQGFYEQYF,TRBV6-2/TRBV6-3,TRBJ2-7,TRBD1,many
TGTGCCAGCAGCCCGGGACTAGCGGAAACGCAGTATTTT,CASSPGLAETQYF,TRBV7-2,TRBJ2-3,TRBD2,many
TGTGCCAGCAGTAACCTACAGGGGGGTCGGGGAGATACGCAGTATTTT,CASSNLQGGRGDTQYF,TRBV6-5,TRBJ2-3,TRBD1,few
TGTGCCAGCAGCTTGTGGGGGGGTGAGCAGTTCTTC,CASSLWGGEQFF,TRBV5-5,TRBJ2-1,TRBD2,many
TGCAGTGCTAGGGGATGGGGTAATGAGCAGTTCTTC,CSARGWGNEQFF,TRBV20-1,TRBJ2-1,-,-